A single sample is the source of the 26 T cell receptor beta chains below, sequenced in a study of cytomegalovirus exposure and HLA in healthy donors. The primer mix had 60 Vbeta and 13 Jbeta primers. Clones were read by immunoSEQ multiplex PCR, and TCRdb kept only the in-frame ones, dropping some. In the table there are some 140,000 clones, over 70% of which are singletons. The sample consisted of PBMCs. Receptors originate from a man aged 25-45 years in good health and CMV-seronegative.

This clone was detected only a few times. V and J are TRBV7-2 and TRBJ2-7, with 8 bases fitting TRBD2. Germline lookup yields CDR1 SGHTA and CDR2 FQGNSA. The CDR3 has 16 amino acids. The V gene end was trimmed by 3 bases and the J gene end by 3 bases; junction bases not matched to a gene: 10. The CDR3 sequence is CASSFNRGGGGYEQYF. In DNA, the CDR3 is TGTGCCAGCAGCTTCAATCGGGGGGGAGGAGGCTACGAGCAGTACTTC. The variable domain in full, with the rest retrieved from reference TRBV7-2 and TRBJ2-7, is GAGVSQSPSNKVTEKGKDVELRCDPISGHTALYWYRQSLGQGLEFLIYFQGNSAPDKSGLPSDRFSAERTGGSVSTLTIQRTQQEDSAVYLCASSFNRGGGGYEQYFGPGTRLTVT.

CDR3 sequence (DNA): TGTGCCAGCAGCCAGGGGGCCGGGGTCGGGACTGAAGCTTTCTTT. This encodes CASSQGAGVGTEAFF. The chain recombines TRBV7-2 with TRBJ1-1, with 8 bases identical to TRBD1. CDR3 length equals 15 residues. V dropped 5 bases and J dropped 5; count of bases not matched to a gene: 10. In germline, CDR1 is SGHTA, CDR2 FQGNSA.

In its sample, this clone was seen once. The chain combines TRBV30 with TRBJ2-7, with 9 bases lining up with TRBD2. V was pared by 0 bases and J by 3 bases, with 6 bases of the junction left unmatched. The CDR3 extends over 15 amino acids. Germline V lookup: CDR1 GTSNPN, CDR2 SVGIG (reference sequence). CDR3 region: CAWSVAGGPFYEQYF. CDR3 nucleotide sequence: TGTGCCTGGAGTGTTGCGGGGGGGCCTTTCTACGAGCAGTACTTC. Combining the CDR3 with reference TRBV30 and TRBJ2-7 gives the whole variable domain SQTIHQWPATLVQPVGSPLSLECTVEGTSNPNLYWYRQAAGRGLQLLFYSVGIGQISSEVPQNLSASRPQDRQFILSSKKLLLSDSGFYLCAWSVAGGPFYEQYFGPGTRLTVT.

The gene calls are TRBV10-3 and TRBJ2-3; 13 bases fit TRBD2. CDR3 size: 20 residues. V lost 0 bases, J lost 0 bases, and 9 bases stayed unmatched. CDR1 and CDR2 (germline): ENHRY, SYGVKD. CDR3 nucleotides: TGTGCCATCAGTGAGTCGGCCCCCGGGACTAGCGGGGCTAGCACAGATACGCAGTATTTT. Its translation is CAISESAPGTSGASTDTQYF.

V and J are TRBV6-5 and TRBJ2-1; possible D gene TRBD2, 6 bases. Deletions cut 3 bases from V and 6 bases from J, with 18 bases between. The length of the CDR3 is 16 residues. The V gene's germline CDR1 is MNHEY and CDR2 SVGAGI. The CDR3, as DNA: TGTGCCAGCAGTTATGCTGGCGGGGCGGGGATCAATGAGCAGTTCTTC. As protein: CASSYAGGAGINEQFF.

The V gene is TRBV4-3, the J gene TRBJ2-3, with 11 bases that match TRBD1. Germline assignment: CDR1 LGHNA and CDR2 YSLEER. Trimming at V came to 4 bases and at J to 6 bases, leaving 6 bases not matched to a gene. The CDR3 runs 15 residues. CDR3 coding DNA: TGCGCCAGCAGCCCAGGACAGGGGGCTGTTGATACGCAGTATTTT. Its translation: CASSPGQGAVDTQYF.

This rearrangement joins TRBV28 to TRBJ1-2; no clear D. Trimming took 4 bases from V and 4 from J, leaving 10 bases between them. There are 13 residues in the CDR3. Germline-derived CDR1 and CDR2 are MDHEN and SYDVKM. The CDR3 loop is CASSSLPTYGYTF. The CDR3 region has the DNA TGTGCCAGCAGTTCGCTCCCTACCTATGGCTACACCTTC.

The genes are TRBV6-1 and TRBJ1-5; maybe TRBD1 (5 bases). Germline-derived CDR1 and CDR2 are MNHNS and SASEGT. This CDR3 has 14 amino acids. V lost 6 bases to trimming and J lost 3 bases, with 12 bases between them. For the CDR3, the DNA is TGTGCCAGCAGGGACACCGTATACAATCAGCCCCAGCATTTT. It codes for CASRDTVYNQPQHF.

The rearrangement links TRBV19 to TRBJ2-7; 7 bases agree with TRBD1. V lost 4 bases, J lost 2 bases, and 8 bases stayed unmatched. The CDR3 is made up of 15 amino acids. CDR1 LNHDA and CDR2 SQIVND come from the germline V gene (reference sequence). CDR3 loop: CASSTGTGAPYEQYF. The CDR3 DNA reads TGTGCCAGTAGTACCGGAACAGGGGCACCCTACGAGCAGTACTTC.

The chain joins TRBV6-5 to TRBJ1-6; 8 bases align to TRBD1. The CDR3 extends over 15 amino acids. Germline V gives CDR1 MNHEY, CDR2 SVGAGI. Trimming cost V 5 bases and J 3 bases; bases outside gene matches: 3. CDR3 nucleotide sequence: TGTGCCAGCAGTCCTGGACAGGGCTATAATTCACCCCTCCACTTT. Protein sequence: CASSPGQGYNSPLHF.

CDR3 protein: CASSLSLAGSADTQYF. In nucleotides, the CDR3 is TGTGCCAGTAGTCTATCACTAGCGGGATCGGCAGATACGCAGTATTTT. The chain carries TRBV19 and TRBJ2-3; 10 bases align to TRBD2. V lost 5 bases, J lost 4 bases, and 9 bases stayed unmatched. The CDR3 sequence is 16 residues long. CDR1 and CDR2 from the germline V gene are LNHDA and SQIVND (reference sequence).

In the case of this clone: Sequence at one end of the junction differs from germline and may be a read error. The chain uses TRBV4-3 and TRBJ1-2; D perhaps matches TRBD1 (5 bases). Germline assignment: CDR1 LGHNA and CDR2 YSLEER. This CDR3 has 15 residues. CDR3 residues: CTSSQVRWGDYGYTF. CDR3 bases: TGCACCAGCAGCCAAGTTCGATGGGGGGATTATGGCTACACCTTC.

This CDR3 is CASTSGTGNSYEQYF. The CDR3 DNA reads as TGTGCCAGCACCTCCGGGACAGGAAACTCCTACGAGCAGTACTTC. The V and J genes are TRBV6-1 and TRBJ2-5; 8 bases align to TRBD1. The J call is in doubt because the DNA end fits TRBJ2-7 better. This CDR3 region has 15 residues. Germline-derived CDR1 and CDR2 are MNHNS and SASEGT.

The gene calls are TRBV4-1 and TRBJ2-7; TRBD1 matches 10 bases. Germline V gene sequence: CDR1 MGHRA, CDR2 YSYEKL. V was clipped by 4 bases and J by 4 bases; unmatched bases: 7. The length of the CDR3 is 15 residues. The CDR3: CASSPTGGAGYEQYF. As DNA, the CDR3 is TGCGCCAGCAGCCCGACAGGGGGCGCAGGGTACGAGCAGTACTTC.

The J gene is TRBJ2-3, the V gene TRBV28; D is perhaps TRBD2 (5 bases). Germline loops: CDR1 MDHEN, CDR2 SYDVKM. Between the trimmed V and J ends, which lost 4 bases and 5 bases, there was a span of 16 bases. The CDR3 covers 15 residues. The CDR3 nucleotides read TGTGCCAGCAGTTGGGTGGGTGGTGGAGGAGATACGCAGTATTTT. The encoded protein is CASSWVGGGGDTQYF.

In its sample, this clone was seen once. This rearrangement joins TRBV7-2 to TRBJ1-5; D unclear. Trimming cost V 5 bases and J 4 bases, with 9 bases left between them. The length of the CDR3 is 13 residues. CDR1 and CDR2 (germline): SGHTA, FQGNSA. This CDR3 is CASSDSRNQPQHF. The CDR3 nucleotides are TGTGCCAGCAGCGATAGTCGGAATCAGCCCCAGCATTTT.

The V call is TRBV5-1, the J call TRBJ1-1, with 7 bases fitting TRBD1. The germline gives CDR1 SGHRS, CDR2 YFSETQ. The length of the CDR3 is 15 residues. The V gene end was trimmed by 5 bases and the J gene end by 0 bases; junction bases not matched to a gene: 7. CDR3 protein: CASRETTGMNTEAFF. CDR3 coding DNA: TGCGCCAGCAGAGAGACGACAGGGATGAACACTGAAGCTTTCTTT.

The chain employs TRBV7-8 and TRBJ1-4; possibly TRBD1 for D (6 bases). The length of the CDR3 is 14 residues. The V and J ends lost 2 bases and 6 bases respectively, with 10 bases between them. In germline, CDR1 is SGHVS, CDR2 FQNEAQ. The CDR3 spells CASSLPGDYEKLFF. For the CDR3, the DNA is TGTGCCAGCAGCTTACCAGGGGATTATGAAAAACTGTTTTTT.

This clone is a singleton in its sample. The chain has TRBV5-1 and TRBJ1-4; D not resolved. CDR1 is SGHRS, CDR2 YFSETQ, per germline. V lost 4 bases to trimming and J lost 3 bases, with 16 bases between them. CDR3 length equals 16 residues. The CDR3 region has the DNA TGCGCCAGCAGCGCGGGAAACTTTATAGCTAATGAAAAACTGTTTTTT. This codes for CASSAGNFIANEKLFF.

V is TRBV28 and J is TRBJ2-5; D call uncertain. Germline V gives CDR1 MDHEN, CDR2 SYDVKM. The V gene lost 2 bases and the J gene lost 5 bases, with 6 bases spanning the gap. The CDR3 extends over 12 amino acids. The CDR3, as DNA: TGTGCCAGCAGTTTACGTGCGGAGACCCAGTACTTC. This translates into CASSLRAETQYF.

This clone was observed a few times. The rearrangement joins TRBV7-9 to TRBJ1-5, with D perhaps TRBD1 (5 bases). Trimming shortened V by 4 bases and J by 0 bases, and 10 bases separated the two germline ends. In germline, CDR1 is SEHNR, CDR2 FQNEAQ (reference sequence). The CDR3 is made up of 15 amino acids. CDR3 nucleotide sequence: TGTGCCAGCAGCTCGGCGACAGTTAGCAATCAGCCCCAGCATTTT. This codes for CASSSATVSNQPQHF.

This clone was detected once. The gene calls are TRBV6-5 and TRBJ2-5; D is possibly TRBD1 (6 bases). V lost 1 base, J lost 3 bases, and 12 bases lay in between. Germline V lookup: CDR1 MNHEY, CDR2 SVGAGI. The CDR3 is 15 amino acids. The DNA of the CDR3 is TGTGCCAGCAGTTACTGGGTCGGACAGAAAGAGACCCAGTACTTC. As protein: CASSYWVGQKETQYF.

This chain links TRBV30 with TRBJ1-2; a possible D gene is TRBD1 (5 bases). The CDR3 is made up of 14 amino acids. V was clipped by 5 bases and J by 4 bases, with 17 bases between them. Germline-derived CDR1 and CDR2 are GTSNPN and SVGIG (reference sequence). The CDR3 region is CAWDKGWGPYGYTF. CDR3 nucleotide sequence: TGTGCCTGGGACAAGGGGTGGGGCCCCTATGGCTACACCTTC.

The rearrangement uses TRBV5-6 and TRBJ2-7; possibly TRBD2 for D (7 bases). Germline values: CDR1 SGHDT, CDR2 YYEEEE. Trimming cost V 0 bases and J 0 bases, with 10 bases left between them. The CDR3 is 15 residues long. CDR3 coding DNA: TGTGCCAGCAGCTTGGGGGGGGGCCCCTCCTACGAGCAGTACTTC. Its protein is CASSLGGGPSYEQYF. The whole variable domain, remainder taken from reference TRBV5-6 and TRBJ2-7, is DAGVTQSPTHLIKTRGQQVTLRCSPKSGHDTVSWYQQALGQGPQFIFQYYEEEERQRGNFPDRFSGHQFPNYSSELNVNALLLGDSALYLCASSLGGGPSYEQYFGPGTRLTVT.

This chain links TRBV6-4 with TRBJ2-2; D gene uncertain. CDR3 length equals 13 residues. The ends were cut back, 3 bases at V and 3 bases at J, with 5 bases in the middle. CDR1 is MRHNA and CDR2 is SNTAGT in the germline V gene. The CDR3 protein is CASSDSDTGELFF. The DNA for the CDR3 is TGTGCCAGCAGTGATTCGGACACCGGGGAGCTGTTTTTT.

This clone came up a few times. The chain carries TRBV6-5 and TRBJ2-5; no firm D call. Germline V CDR1 and CDR2: MNHEY, SVGAGI. Trimming shortened V by 2 bases and J by 5 bases, and 3 bases separated the two germline ends. This CDR3 comprises 11 residues. As DNA, the CDR3 is TGTGCCAGCAGTTACGCGGAGACCCAGTACTTC. Its protein product is CASSYAETQYF.